This TCR beta chain was captured in a study of siplizumab effects on memory and regulatory T cells. In germline, CDR1 is LNHDA, CDR2 SQIVND (reference sequence). V shed 9 bases, J shed 3 bases, and the junction held 3 bases outside the gene matches. The CDR3 is 14 residues long. Generated by immunoSEQ multiplex PCR, the TCRdb table keeps only in-frame clones and is missing some. The sample records around 100,000 clones, approximately 91% being singletons. The study, taken as a whole, reports: Siplizumab cultures yielded proliferating Tregs whose suppressive function was not confirmed. There appeared to be greater diversity in naive T cells than in memory cells, and naive T cells seemed major contributors to the alloresponse.

About this clone itself: Its antigen is not known.

The TCR sequence derives from a human donor in good health. Material for sequencing was non-Treg CD4+ T cells sorted from blood. The rearrangement links TRBV19 to TRBJ2-1; 12 positions agree with TRBD2. CDR3 in DNA: TGTGCCAGCTCTAGCGGGAGGGTCTACAATGAGCAGTTCTTC. Protein: CASSSGRVYNEQFF.